The source of this T cell receptor (beta chain) is a study of blood T cell repertoires in COVID-19. In the study overall: Whether acute or convalescent, the COVID-19 samples came from the United States, Italy and Spain. PBMCs, B-cell-depleted T cells, or T cells were the source of the cDNA or gDNA that made up the material.

Authors' analysis steps: Reference gene primer amplification gave nucleated cell count estimates. Here immunoSEQ multiplex PCR was the method, and the copy in TCRdb shows in-frame clones only, minus some. D and trimming come from the DNA, and the V and J calls and clone size come from that table. The table records hundreds of thousands of clones, approximately 91% of them present only once. The TCR sequence derives from a woman aged 40 to 50 who had recovered from COVID-19. The sample was peripheral blood.

CDR3 sequence: CASSFGSGGNQPQHF. DNA of the CDR3: TGCGCCAGCAGCTTCGGATCCGGGGGCAATCAGCCCCAGCATTTT. The gene calls are TRBV5-1 and TRBJ1-5; D gene ambiguous. Germline assignment: CDR1 SGHRS and CDR2 YFSETQ. V lost 2 bases to trimming and J lost 2 bases, with 11 bases between them. The CDR3 runs 15 residues.